A selection of T cell receptor beta chains follows, all from one sample in a study of CD8 T cells in Susac syndrome. MiXCR, run by TCRdb on the immunoSEQ multiplex PCR reads, gives a single entry per CDR3 protein. The repertoire holds 330,000 or so distinct CDR3 sequences, about 89% seen once, with roughly 0.17% in the top ten. The sample taken for sequencing was CD8+ T cells from PBMCs. The receptors originated from a human donor with multiple sclerosis. CDR3s include the opening cysteine and the closing phenylalanine or tryptophan. Fields, in order: D gene, V gene, clone size, J gene, CDR3 protein, CDR3 DNA. A D gene is named only where the DNA matches it firmly. The size entry is marked missing in some rows and otherwise reads once, few, many or a size class.

D: TRBD2
V: TRBV7-9
size: -
J: TRBJ2-2
CDR3: CASSFLAGTGELFF
DNA: TGTGCCAGCAGCTTCCTAGCGGGCACCGGGGAGCTGTTTTTT

D: TRBD1
V: TRBV12-3/TRBV12-4
size: -
J: TRBJ1-2
CDR3: CASSRGQGGLGEGYTF
DNA: TGTGCCAGCAGTCGCGGACAGGGAGGGTTGGGAGAAGGCTACACCTTC

D: -
V: TRBV6-2/TRBV6-3
size: -
J: TRBJ2-2
CDR3: CASSYSLASGTGELFF
DNA: TGTGCCAGCAGTTACTCGCTAGCGTCGGGTACCGGGGAGCTGTTTTTT

D: TRBD1
V: TRBV5-6
size: once
J: TRBJ2-5
CDR3: CASSFRDSETQYF
DNA: TGTGCCAGCAGCTTCCGGGACAGCGAGACCCAGTACTTC

D: TRBD1
V: TRBV29-1
size: -
J: TRBJ2-7
CDR3: CSVWTGPYEQYF
DNA: TGCAGCGTATGGACAGGTCCCTACGAGCAGTACTTC

D: -
V: TRBV12-3/TRBV12-4
size: -
J: TRBJ2-4
CDR3: CASSPESVAKNIQYF
DNA: TGTGCCAGCAGCCCCGAGTCCGTAGCCAAAAACATTCAGTACTTC

D: -
V: TRBV6-5
size: -
J: TRBJ2-7
CDR3: CASSYSFRLYEQYF
DNA: TGTGCCAGCAGTTACTCGTTCAGGTTATACGAGCAGTACTTC

D: -
V: TRBV29-1
size: -
J: TRBJ1-4
CDR3: CSVGAGNEKLFF
DNA: TGCAGCGTTGGGGCAGGCAATGAAAAACTGTTTTTT

D: TRBD2
V: TRBV3-1
size: once
J: TRBJ2-7
CDR3: CASSQGLAGGPIAYEQYF
DNA: TGTGCCAGCAGCCAAGGACTAGCGGGAGGACCTATTGCCTACGAGCAGTACTTC

D: -
V: TRBV4-1
size: -
J: TRBJ1-2
CDR3: CASSQGRGTGYGYTF
DNA: TGCGCCAGCAGCCAAGGACGGGGAACTGGCTATGGCTACACCTTC

D: TRBD2
V: TRBV5-1
size: once
J: TRBJ2-2
CDR3: CASSLGQRENTGELFF
DNA: TGCGCCAGCAGCCTGGGCCAGCGGGAGAACACCGGGGAGCTGTTTTTT

D: -
V: TRBV12-3/TRBV12-4
size: -
J: TRBJ2-3
CDR3: CASSLRAEIPDSQYF
DNA: TGTGCCAGCAGTTTACGGGCTGAGATACCAGATTCGCAGTATTTT

D: -
V: TRBV12-3/TRBV12-4
size: -
J: TRBJ2-4
CDR3: CASSFQGENIQYF
DNA: TGTGCCAGCAGTTTTCAGGGTGAAAACATTCAGTACTTC

D: TRBD1
V: TRBV12-3/TRBV12-4
size: -
J: TRBJ2-5
CDR3: CASRTGDPQETQYF
DNA: TGTGCCAGCAGGACAGGGGATCCGCAAGAGACCCAGTACTTC

D: -
V: TRBV11-1
size: -
J: TRBJ2-1
CDR3: CASSFRGGVEQFF
DNA: TGTGCCAGCAGCTTTAGAGGGGGGGTTGAGCAGTTCTTC

D: -
V: TRBV2
size: -
J: TRBJ2-2
CDR3: CAGYSSQRAGELFF
DNA: TGTGCCGGATACAGTTCGCAGCGGGCCGGGGAGCTGTTTTTT

D: -
V: TRBV4-1
size: -
J: TRBJ1-4
CDR3: CASAGSNEKLFF
DNA: TGCGCCAGCGCGGGGTCTAATGAAAAACTGTTTTTT

D: -
V: TRBV27
size: -
J: TRBJ2-7
CDR3: CASSFRLGRSSYEQYF
DNA: TGTGCCAGCAGTTTTCGGTTGGGCAGAAGCTCCTACGAGCAGTACTTC

D: TRBD2
V: TRBV6-2/TRBV6-3
size: -
J: TRBJ2-7
CDR3: CASSRGLAGGGEQYF
DNA: TGTGCCAGCAGCAGGGGACTAGCGGGAGGTGGCGAGCAGTACTTC

D: TRBD2
V: TRBV5-1
size: -
J: TRBJ2-7
CDR3: CASRFSLAGDDEQYF
DNA: TGCGCCAGCAGATTTTCTCTAGCGGGAGACGACGAGCAGTACTTC

D: -
V: TRBV5-1
size: -
J: TRBJ2-3
CDR3: CASRTDSTDTQYF
DNA: TGCGCCAGCAGAACGGACTCGACAGATACGCAGTATTTT

D: TRBD1
V: TRBV6-1
size: -
J: TRBJ2-3
CDR3: CASSEVRDRYTDTQYF
DNA: TGTGCCAGCAGTGAAGTCCGGGACAGGTACACAGATACGCAGTATTTT

D: -
V: TRBV12-3/TRBV12-4
size: many
J: TRBJ2-7
CDR3: CASSPPSSYEQYF
DNA: TGTGCCAGCAGCCCCCCGAGCTCCTACGAGCAGTACTTC

D: -
V: TRBV15
size: -
J: TRBJ2-7
CDR3: CATSSQLDSHEQYF
DNA: TGTGCCACCAGCAGCCAACTAGATTCGCACGAGCAGTACTTC

D: -
V: TRBV12-3/TRBV12-4
size: -
J: TRBJ2-7
CDR3: CASSLFQGGGNEQYF
DNA: TGTGCCAGCAGTTTATTTCAGGGTGGCGGGAACGAGCAGTACTTC

D: -
V: TRBV29-1
size: -
J: TRBJ2-1
CDR3: CSVEDRRQNSYNEQFF
DNA: TGCAGCGTTGAAGATAGACGACAGAACTCCTACAATGAGCAGTTCTTC

D: -
V: TRBV5-4
size: -
J: TRBJ2-5
CDR3: CASSDDGVQETQYF
DNA: TGTGCCAGCAGTGACGACGGGGTTCAAGAGACCCAGTACTTC

D: TRBD1
V: TRBV5-1
size: -
J: TRBJ1-1
CDR3: CASSWGQGAAEAFF
DNA: TGCGCCAGCAGCTGGGGACAGGGGGCCGCTGAAGCTTTCTTT

D: -
V: TRBV10-3
size: -
J: TRBJ2-5
CDR3: CAISERTQGAGETQYF
DNA: TGTGCCATCAGCGAGAGGACACAAGGGGCTGGGGAGACCCAGTACTTC

D: -
V: TRBV7-3
size: -
J: TRBJ2-7
CDR3: CASSPTPGTAVSYEQYF
DNA: TGTGCCAGCAGCCCCACCCCCGGGACGGCTGTCTCCTACGAGCAGTACTTC